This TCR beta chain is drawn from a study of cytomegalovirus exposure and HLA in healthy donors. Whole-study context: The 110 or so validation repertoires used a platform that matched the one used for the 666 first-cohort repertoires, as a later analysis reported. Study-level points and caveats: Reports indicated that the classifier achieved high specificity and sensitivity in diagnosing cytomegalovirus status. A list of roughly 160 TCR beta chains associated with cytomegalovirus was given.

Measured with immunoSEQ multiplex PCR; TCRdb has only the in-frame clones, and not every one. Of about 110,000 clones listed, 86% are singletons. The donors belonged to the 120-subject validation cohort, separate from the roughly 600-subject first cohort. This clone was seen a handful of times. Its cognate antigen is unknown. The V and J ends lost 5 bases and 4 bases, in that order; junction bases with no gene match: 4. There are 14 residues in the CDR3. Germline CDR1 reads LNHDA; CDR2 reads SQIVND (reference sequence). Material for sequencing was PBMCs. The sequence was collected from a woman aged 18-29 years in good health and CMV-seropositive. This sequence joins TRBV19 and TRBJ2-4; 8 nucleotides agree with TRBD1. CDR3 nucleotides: TGTGCCAGTAGTCCCAGACAGGGGAAAAACATTCAGTACTTC. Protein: CASSPRQGKNIQYF.